The rows below give T cell receptor beta chains drawn from one sample of a study of early T cells in non-severe SARS-CoV-2 infection. TCRdb processed the 5' RACE reads anew with MiXCR; each CDR3 protein has one entry. The sample records roughly 86,000 distinct CDR3 sequences, roughly 5.7% being singletons. Material: whole blood. These receptors all come from an adult who was a healthcare worker with PCR-confirmed SARS-CoV-2 infection or an uninfected control (not recorded which). Both conserved end residues are part of each CDR3. D genes are given only for firm matches. The size of a clone is reported for some rows only, either as once, few or many, or as a class for expanded clones.

>NA|TRBV2|TRBJ2-5|NA
CASSGSIQTQYF
TGTGCCAGCAGTGGGAGCATCCAGACCCAGTACTTC
>TRBD2|TRBV5-1|TRBJ2-1|few
CASRGLAGVGEQFF
TGCGCCAGCAGGGGACTAGCGGGAGTTGGTGAGCAGTTCTTC
>TRBD1|TRBV6-1|TRBJ1-5|many
CASRGTGGNQPQHF
TGTGCCAGCAGGGGGACAGGGGGCAATCAGCCCCAGCATTTT
>NA|TRBV10-2|TRBJ2-1|NA
CASSETAYNEQFF
TGCGCCAGCAGTGAAACAGCCTACAATGAGCAGTTCTTC
>TRBD1|TRBV11-2|TRBJ2-3|many
CASSPRQGPTDTQYF
TGTGCCAGCAGCCCAAGACAGGGACCTACAGATACGCAGTATTTT
>TRBD1|TRBV29-1|TRBJ2-3|few
CSVGDRGTQYF
TGCAGCGTGGGGGACAGAGGCACGCAGTATTTT
>NA|TRBV19|TRBJ1-4|NA
CASSNVAATNEKLFF
TGTGCCAGTAGTAACGTGGCGGCAACTAATGAAAAACTGTTTTTT
>TRBD1|TRBV6-5|TRBJ1-1|NA
CASRSDRGRDTEAFF
TGTGCCAGCAGGTCGGACAGGGGGCGAGACACTGAAGCTTTCTTT
>NA|TRBV6-2/TRBV6-3|TRBJ2-7|few
CASNRASYEQYF
TGTGCCAGCAACAGGGCCTCCTACGAGCAGTACTTC
>TRBD1|TRBV3-1|TRBJ1-1|many
CASSRDRARTEAFF
TGTGCCAGCAGCCGAGACAGGGCAAGAACTGAAGCTTTCTTT
>TRBD1|TRBV7-9|TRBJ2-3|few
CASRMRGQETDTQYF
TGTGCCAGCAGGATGAGGGGGCAAGAAACAGATACGCAGTATTTT
>TRBD2|TRBV3-1|TRBJ2-1|NA
CASSHDRLAGSYNEQFF
TGTGCCAGCAGCCACGACCGGCTAGCGGGGAGCTACAATGAGCAGTTCTTC
>NA|TRBV18|TRBJ2-5|few
CASSPLKQETQYF
TGTGCCAGCTCACCCTTAAAGCAAGAGACCCAGTACTTC
>NA|TRBV15|TRBJ2-2|many
CATSKAPLSAGNTGELFF
TGTGCCACCAGCAAAGCCCCCTTATCGGCGGGGAACACCGGGGAGCTGTTTTTT
>TRBD1|TRBV20-1|TRBJ1-1|many
CSVRTGWVANTEAFF
TGCAGTGTAAGGACAGGGTGGGTTGCCAACACTGAAGCTTTCTTT
>NA|TRBV7-9|TRBJ2-2|NA
CASSPQGVYTGELFF
TGTGCCAGCAGCCCCCAGGGTGTCTACACCGGGGAGCTGTTTTTT
>TRBD1|TRBV18|TRBJ1-2|many
CASSLPGTGLTNYGYTF
TGTGCCAGCTCACTTCCCGGGACAGGGCTTACTAACTATGGCTACACCTTC
>TRBD2|TRBV20-1|TRBJ2-5|many
CSAPTPGLAGGIQETQYF
TGCAGTGCTCCCACCCCGGGACTAGCGGGGGGGATTCAAGAGACCCAGTACTTC
>TRBD2|TRBV6-6|TRBJ2-5|NA
CASSPGGAGLQETQYF
TGTGCCAGCAGTCCGGGGGGAGCGGGCCTCCAAGAGACCCAGTACTTC
>NA|TRBV4-3|TRBJ1-1|NA
CASSLTTMNTEAFF
TGCGCCAGCAGCCTCACGACAATGAACACTGAAGCTTTCTTT
>NA|TRBV7-6|TRBJ2-1|many
CASSSVLNLRGNEQFF
TGTGCCAGCAGCTCCGTCTTAAATTTAAGAGGCAATGAGCAGTTCTTC
>TRBD1|TRBV6-6|TRBJ2-7|NA
CASSRTGMNEQYF
TGTGCCAGCAGTCGGACAGGGATGAACGAGCAGTACTTC
>NA|TRBV10-2|TRBJ2-1|few
CASSEWRLGSYNEQFF
TGCGCCAGCAGTGAGTGGCGCCTTGGGTCCTACAATGAGCAGTTCTTC
>NA|TRBV12-3/TRBV12-4|TRBJ2-5|few
CASSLAAGQETQYF
TGTGCCAGCAGTTTAGCGGCAGGGCAAGAGACCCAGTACTTC
>TRBD1|TRBV7-9|TRBJ1-6|many
CASSSQDRSSYNSPLHF
TGTGCCAGCAGCTCCCAGGACAGGAGCTCCTATAATTCACCCCTCCACTTT
>NA|TRBV20-1|TRBJ1-4|NA
CSARGGGEGLFF
TGCAGTGCTAGAGGAGGGGGGGAAGGACTGTTTTTT
>NA|TRBV3-1|TRBJ1-1|NA
CASSQEGWGTEAFF
TGTGCCAGCAGCCAAGAGGGTTGGGGCACTGAAGCTTTCTTT
>TRBD2|TRBV11-2|TRBJ2-7|many
CASSLVSGSPGAYYEQYF
TGTGCCAGCAGCTTAGTTAGCGGGAGTCCCGGGGCGTACTACGAGCAGTACTTC
>NA|TRBV7-9|TRBJ2-1|NA
CASSLLEQFF
TGTGCCAGCAGCTTACTGGAGCAGTTCTTC
>TRBD1|TRBV5-4|TRBJ1-2|few
CASSQGQGTNYGYTF
TGTGCCAGCAGCCAAGGACAGGGAACTAACTATGGCTACACCTTC
>TRBD1|TRBV20-1|TRBJ2-7|many
CSAQPGQALAYEQYF
TGCAGTGCTCAACCGGGACAGGCGTTGGCCTACGAGCAGTACTTC
>NA|TRBV6-1|TRBJ1-6|few
CASSEVLGPRALHF
TGTGCCAGCAGTGAAGTTTTGGGGCCGAGAGCCCTCCACTTT
>NA|TRBV15|TRBJ1-2|many
CATSRDGVGVSGYTF
TGTGCCACCAGCAGAGACGGTGTGGGAGTTAGTGGCTACACCTTC
>TRBD1|TRBV5-4|TRBJ2-6|NA
CASSPFRDRLNSGANVLTF
TGTGCCAGCAGCCCTTTTAGGGACAGACTAAACTCTGGGGCCAACGTCCTGACTTTC
>NA|TRBV20-1|TRBJ2-3|NA
CSARIGGRPDTQYF
TGCAGTGCTAGAATCGGGGGGCGCCCTGATACGCAGTATTTT
>NA|TRBV7-2|TRBJ2-4|NA
CASSLGRVKNIQYF
TGTGCCAGCAGCTTAGGACGGGTCAAAAACATTCAGTACTTC
>TRBD1|TRBV20-1|TRBJ2-5|many
CSAMFRGTAKETQYF
TGCAGTGCAATGTTCAGAGGGACAGCCAAAGAGACCCAGTACTTC
>NA|TRBV7-2|TRBJ1-6|NA
CASSSTGFYNSPLHF
TGTGCCAGCAGCTCAACAGGGTTCTATAATTCACCCCTCCACTTT
>TRBD1|TRBV11-2|TRBJ2-3|NA
CASSPRQGAKATQYF
TGTGCCAGCAGCCCGAGACAGGGGGCTAAGGCTACGCAGTATTTT
>NA|TRBV28|TRBJ2-7|NA
CASSSLGTSYEQYF
TGTGCCAGCAGTTCTCTGGGTACCTCCTACGAGCAGTACTTC
>NA|TRBV5-4|TRBJ2-5|few
CASSQGEEGTQYF
TGTGCCAGCAGCCAGGGAGAGGAGGGGACCCAGTACTTC
>NA|TRBV5-4|TRBJ2-3|many
CASRGEQSTDTQYF
TGTGCCAGCAGGGGAGAGCAATCGACAGATACGCAGTATTTT
>NA|TRBV3-1|TRBJ2-7|few
CASSPGLTTYEQYF
TGTGCCAGCAGCCCGGGACTTACAACCTACGAGCAGTACTTC
>TRBD2|TRBV7-9|TRBJ2-5|many
CASSLAGTKETQYF
TGTGCCAGCTCACTAGCGGGGACAAAAGAGACCCAGTACTTC
>NA|TRBV7-9|TRBJ1-6|many
CASSSQPYNSPLHF
TGTGCCAGCAGCTCACAGCCCTATAATTCACCCCTCCACTTT
>NA|TRBV2|TRBJ2-7|many
CASSRLVTYEQYF
TGTGCCAGCAGCCGACTGGTAACCTACGAGCAGTACTTC
>NA|TRBV3-1|TRBJ2-5|many
CASSQIHGRGETQYF
TGTGCCAGCAGCCAAATCCACGGTCGAGGAGAGACCCAGTACTTC